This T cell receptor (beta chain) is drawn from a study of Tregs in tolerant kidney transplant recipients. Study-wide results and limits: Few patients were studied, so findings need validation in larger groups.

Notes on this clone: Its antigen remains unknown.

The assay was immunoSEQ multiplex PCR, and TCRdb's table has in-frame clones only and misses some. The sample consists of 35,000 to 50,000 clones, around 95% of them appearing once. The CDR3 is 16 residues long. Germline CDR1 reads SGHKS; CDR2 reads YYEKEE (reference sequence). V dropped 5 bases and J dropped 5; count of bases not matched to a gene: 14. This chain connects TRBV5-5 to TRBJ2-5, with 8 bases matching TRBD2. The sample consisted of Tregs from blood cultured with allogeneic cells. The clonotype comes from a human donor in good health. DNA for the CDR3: TGTGCCAGCAGGGATGCAAGCGGGAGTAGAGGGGAGACCCAGTACTTC. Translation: CASRDASGSRGETQYF.